The 32 T cell receptor beta chains below were found in one sample sequenced in a study of blood T cells in healthy people across ages (dated by TCRdb to about 2015). The library was built by means of 5' RACE. TCRdb lists the instrument as Illumina HiSeq 2500. A second PCR of 7 to 11 cycles was run with a J-beta primer mix and a sample-barcoded 5' primer. In TCRdb, the public reads were trimmed at Q25 with fastp and aligned with MiXCR, with productive beta chains retained. When rows share a CDR3 protein, they turn into one entry using the most common DNA and genes. The sample profile shows approximately 1,000,000 distinct CDR3 sequences; 35% to 40% of them were found once. Jointly, the top ten make up around 13% of the sample. Material: blood. These receptors came from a man aged 18-30 years in good health.

This clonotype has only a few counts. The chain is built from TRBV12-3 or TRBV12-4 and TRBJ1-2, with TRBD1 identical over 8 bases. CDR3 size: 15 residues. V was clipped by 1 base and J by 6 bases; unmatched bases: 7. CDR3 residues: CASSLDWQGAHGYTF. CDR3 nucleotides: TGTGCCAGCAGTTTAGACTGGCAGGGGGCACATGGCTACACCTTC.

The chain uses TRBV6-5 and TRBJ2-3; unclear D gene. The germline V gene encodes CDR1 MNHEY and CDR2 SVGAGI. V lost 0 bases, J lost 0 bases, and 13 bases lay in between. The CDR3 runs 17 residues. The CDR3 here is CASSYSTSVGSTDTQYF. The CDR3 DNA reads TGTGCCAGCAGTTACTCGACTTCGGTGGGTAGCACAGATACGCAGTATTTT.

This clonotype appeared a few times. The rearrangement uses TRBV7-9 and TRBJ2-7; maybe TRBD1 (6 bases). V dropped 5 bases and J dropped 4 bases, with 18 bases sitting between them. CDR3 length: 15 residues. Per the germline V gene, CDR1 is SEHNR and CDR2 is FQNEAQ (reference sequence). CDR3 DNA sequence: TGTGCCAGCAGCCCCCTTACAGGGAACTTATACGAGCAGTACTTC. Encoded protein: CASSPLTGNLYEQYF.

The chain uses TRBV7-2 and TRBJ1-1; D possibly corresponds to TRBD1 (5 bases). The CDR3 runs 13 residues. V gave up 7 bases and J gave up 2 bases, with 11 bases separating them. CDR1 is SGHTA, CDR2 FQGNSA, per germline. The CDR3 spells CASILGGNTEAFF. The CDR3 nucleotides are TGTGCCAGCATCCTGGGGGGAAACACTGAAGCTTTCTTT.

This clonotype was detected only a few times. This chain links TRBV6-2 or TRBV6-3 with TRBJ2-5; tentative D call: TRBD1 (6 bases). The V and J ends lost 6 bases and 3 bases respectively, with 11 bases between them. The CDR3 is 13 residues long. Germline V gene data show CDR1 as MNHEY and CDR2 as SVGEGT. In DNA form, the CDR3 reads TGTGCCAGCAGACTAGGACAGAAAGAGACCCAGTACTTC. This gives the protein CASRLGQKETQYF.

This clonotype was observed a handful of times. V is TRBV29-1 and J is TRBJ1-2, with a possible D match to TRBD1 (5 bases). Trimming removed 0 bases from V and 5 bases from J, with 16 bases in between. The CDR3 runs to 15 residues. Germline V lookup: CDR1 SQVTM, CDR2 ANQGSEA. CDR3 sequence (DNA): TGCAGCGTTGAAGATCAGGGACGGGGGGGTTATGGCTACACCTTC. Translating gives CSVEDQGRGGYGYTF.

The V call is TRBV11-2, the J call TRBJ1-1; the match to TRBD1 covers 7 bases. Looked up from germline, CDR1 is SGHAT and CDR2 is FQNNGV. Trimming cost V 4 bases and J 5 bases; bases outside gene matches: 7. The CDR3 has 14 residues. The CDR3: CASSWGTEGTEAFF. CDR3 DNA: TGTGCCAGCAGCTGGGGGACAGAGGGGACTGAAGCTTTCTTT.

There are many counts of this clonotype. The J gene is TRBJ1-4, the V gene TRBV7-9; D is perhaps TRBD1 (5 bases). The V gene lost 3 bases and the J gene lost 8 bases, with 16 bases spanning the gap. Looked up from germline, CDR1 is SEHNR and CDR2 is FQNEAQ (reference sequence). This CDR3 is built from 15 residues. The CDR3 DNA reads TGTGCCAGCAGCTTTGAGGGCAGGGTGTACGAAAAACTGTTTTTT. Protein product: CASSFEGRVYEKLFF.

J is TRBJ1-3 and V is TRBV20-1; the D gene is possibly TRBD1 (6 bases). Germline CDR1 DFQATT, CDR2 SNEGSKA (reference sequence). The length of the CDR3 is 14 residues. V lost 7 bases, J lost 0 bases, and 13 bases lay in between. CDR3 nucleotides: TGCAGTGTTACCGGACAGCCCTCTGGAAACACCATATATTTT. Residues: CSVTGQPSGNTIYF.

This rearrangement joins TRBV7-2 to TRBJ1-4, with 9 bases identical to TRBD1. The CDR3 is 16 amino acids. In germline, CDR1 is SGHTA, CDR2 FQGNSA. The junction had 5 bases not matched to a gene; V was cut back by 1 base and J by 5 bases. CDR3 nucleotides: TGTGCCAGCAGCTTAGGCACAGGGGGCCTCAATGAAAAACTGTTTTTT. Translated, it gives CASSLGTGGLNEKLFF.

The J gene is TRBJ1-1, the V gene TRBV7-9; TRBD1 is a possible D gene (6 bases). The CDR3 spans 18 residues. The germline V gene has CDR1 SEHNR and CDR2 FQNEAQ (reference sequence). Trimming shortened V by 8 bases and J by 0 bases, and 25 bases separated the two germline ends. The CDR3 loop reads CASSTTAGWGLVNTEAFF. For the CDR3, the DNA is TGTGCCAGCTCGACAACAGCGGGGTGGGGGCTGGTGAACACTGAAGCTTTCTTT.

The chain carries TRBV28 and TRBJ1-2, with 7 bases identical to TRBD1. V shed 4 bases and J 6 bases; nucleotides not matched to a gene: 8. The CDR3 covers 14 residues. Germline loops: CDR1 MDHEN, CDR2 SYDVKM. CDR3 nucleotide sequence: TGTGCCAGCAGTTCCCCGGACAGGCGGCATGGCTACACCTTC. This encodes CASSSPDRRHGYTF.

V gene TRBV12-3 or TRBV12-4 combines with J gene TRBJ1-6; no firm D call. The CDR3 is 14 amino acids. V was trimmed by 7 bases and J by 6 bases, leaving 13 bases between them. DNA for the CDR3: TGTGCCAGCACCATTGACCGGACTAATTCACCCCTCCACTTT. Translation: CASTIDRTNSPLHF.

The chain couples TRBV29-1 to TRBJ1-2; D may be TRBD1 (5 bases). CDR3 length: 12 amino acids. Germline CDR1 reads SQVTM; CDR2 reads ANQGSEA. The V end was cut by 6 bases, the J end by 2 bases, with 10 bases between. The DNA for the CDR3 is TGCAGCGTGGCTGGGGGGAACTATGGCTACACCTTC. This gives the protein CSVAGGNYGYTF.

A few counts support this clonotype. V is TRBV4-1 and J is TRBJ1-2; 8 bases are a match to TRBD1. The germline V gene has CDR1 MGHRA and CDR2 YSYEKL. V was clipped by 0 bases and J by 4 bases; unmatched bases: 7. The CDR3 contains 16 residues. CDR3 DNA sequence: TGCGCCAGCAGCCAAGATAGGACAGGGATCCTCTATGGCTACACCTTC. As protein: CASSQDRTGILYGYTF.

J is TRBJ1-1 and V is TRBV7-2; D is unresolved. The ends were cut back, 5 bases at V and 1 base at J, with 8 bases in the middle. CDR3 size: 13 residues. Germline CDR1 SGHTA, CDR2 FQGNSA. The CDR3 region is CASSAMANTEAFF. DNA of the CDR3: TGTGCCAGCAGCGCGATGGCGAACACTGAAGCTTTCTTT.

The table lists this clonotype with a few counts. V and J are TRBV6-5 and TRBJ2-7, with TRBD1 matching 9 bases. Unmatched junction bases numbered 11, after V lost 0 bases and J lost 2 bases. Germline V gene lookup returns CDR1 MNHEY and CDR2 SVGAGI. This CDR3 is 18 amino acids long. The CDR3 reads CASSYSLPPGQGTYEQYF. DNA for the CDR3: TGTGCCAGCAGTTACTCTCTGCCCCCGGGACAGGGTACCTACGAGCAGTACTTC.

This chain joins TRBV20-1 and TRBJ2-5, with D uncertain. Germline loops: CDR1 DFQATT, CDR2 SNEGSKA (reference sequence). V was pared by 1 base and J by 5 bases, with 8 bases between. This CDR3 comprises 12 residues. CDR3 loop: CSARGLGETQYF. For the CDR3, the DNA is TGCAGTGCTAGAGGTCTCGGGGAGACCCAGTACTTC.

J is TRBJ1-1 and V is TRBV10-3; D gene unclear. The V and J ends lost 6 bases and 4 bases respectively, with 9 bases between them. The CDR3 runs 12 residues. CDR1 ENHRY and CDR2 SYGVKD come from the germline V gene. This CDR3 is CAIRATGTEAFF. CDR3 DNA sequence: TGTGCCATCAGAGCGACCGGCACTGAAGCTTTCTTT.

In this sample, this clonotype turned up a few times. The V gene is TRBV27, the J gene TRBJ2-3; a possible D gene is TRBD1 (6 bases). Germline CDR1 reads MNHEY; CDR2 reads SMNVEV (reference sequence). V was trimmed by 7 bases and J by 1 base, leaving 12 bases between them. The CDR3 extends over 14 amino acids. CDR3 region: CASKTGPGTDTQYF. DNA for the CDR3: TGTGCCAGCAAAACAGGGCCGGGCACAGATACGCAGTATTTT.

This clonotype was picked up a small number of times. This chain uses TRBV27 with TRBJ2-7; 8 bases are shared with TRBD2. The CDR3 contains 13 residues. J lost 6 bases, V lost 3 bases, and 4 bases had no gene match. Germline lookup yields CDR1 MNHEY and CDR2 SMNVEV (reference sequence). In DNA form, the CDR3 reads TGTGCCAGCAGTTTGAGTCGGGGGGGCGAGCAGTACTTC. It yields the protein CASSLSRGGEQYF.

The rearrangement uses TRBV4-2 and TRBJ1-2, with a weak D call TRBD1 (5 bases). From germline, CDR1 is LGHNA and CDR2 YNFKEQ. V was pared by 3 bases and J by 12 bases, with 26 bases between. The CDR3 runs to 16 residues. DNA of the CDR3: TGTGCCAGCAGCCATGGAAAGGGCCAGGGAGTTTTAGGCAACACCTTC. Translation: CASSHGKGQGVLGNTF.

The chain links TRBV7-9 to TRBJ2-1, with D tentatively TRBD2 (6 bases). The DNA end is a closer match to TRBJ2-7, so the J assignment may be wrong. Germline V gene data show CDR1 as SEHNR and CDR2 as FQNEAQ (reference sequence). The CDR3 has 17 amino acids. Written as DNA, the CDR3 is TGTGCCAGCAGCTTTACTCGACCTGGGGGGTCCTACAATGAGCAGTACTTC. Its protein is CASSFTRPGGSYNEQYF.

This clonotype was detected a few times. The chain couples TRBV12-3 or TRBV12-4 to TRBJ1-4; tentative D call: TRBD1 (6 bases). The CDR3 runs 14 residues. The ends were cut back, 3 bases at V and 6 bases at J, with 11 bases in the middle. CDR3 region: CASSLGRGDEKLFF. The CDR3 DNA follows: TGTGCCAGCAGTTTGGGCAGGGGCGATGAAAAACTGTTTTTT.

V usage is TRBV27 and J usage is TRBJ2-3; D gene ambiguous. This CDR3 spans 14 amino acids. The V gene lost 2 bases and the J gene lost 3 bases, with 9 bases spanning the gap. CDR1 and CDR2 from the germline V gene are MNHEY and SMNVEV (reference sequence). This chain's CDR3 is CASSLADPTDTQYF. Here the CDR3 DNA reads TGTGCCAGCAGTTTAGCGGACCCTACAGATACGCAGTATTTT.

V is TRBV10-3 and J is TRBJ2-2; 14 bases align to TRBD2. This CDR3 spans 16 amino acids. With V trimmed by 2 bases and J by 6 bases, 2 bases remained unmatched. Germline CDR1 reads ENHRY; CDR2 reads SYGVKD. CDR3 protein: CAISEPTSGGAGELFF. The DNA of the CDR3 is TGTGCCATCAGTGAGCCGACTAGCGGGGGGGCCGGGGAGCTGTTTTTT.

On this clonotype itself: The junction departs from the called germline gene at one end, perhaps through a read error. The CDR3 DNA follows: TGTGCCAGCAGCTTAACGTCAGGGAGTGGCCACACCTTC. Residues: CASSLTSGSGHTF. This chain links TRBV7-9 with TRBJ1-2; TRBD1 might be the D (5 bases). Germline V lookup: CDR1 SEHNR, CDR2 FQNEAQ (reference sequence). The CDR3 contains 13 residues.

This clonotype has just one count. The chain carries TRBV7-2 and TRBJ2-3, with D perhaps matching TRBD1 or TRBD2 (6 bases each). The CDR3 consists of 15 residues. Trimming took 3 bases from V and 2 from J, leaving 12 bases between them. Germline V gene data show CDR1 as SGHTA and CDR2 as FQGNSA. In nucleotides, the CDR3 is TGTGCCAGCAGCTTGCAGGGGAGGCACACAGATACGCAGTATTTT. Translated: CASSLQGRHTDTQYF.

This clonotype was picked up a small number of times. The chain carries TRBV20-1 and TRBJ1-2; TRBD1 aligns across 10 bases. The ends lost 2 bases at V and 3 bases at J; junction bases unmatched: 6. The CDR3 loop spans 15 amino acids. Germline CDR1 reads DFQATT; CDR2 reads SNEGSKA (reference sequence). The chain's CDR3 is CSARIGGQGYYGYTF. CDR3 DNA: TGCAGTGCTAGAATTGGGGGACAGGGGTACTATGGCTACACCTTC.

As for this clonotype: Relative to the germline gene, one junction end is altered; a read error may explain this. The CDR3: CASSPRGNQPQNF. The CDR3 nucleotides read TGTGCCAGCAGCCCCAGGGGCAATCAGCCCCAGAATTTT. The rearrangement uses TRBV7-2 and TRBJ1-5, with D tentatively TRBD1 (6 bases). This CDR3 contains 13 residues. CDR1 is SGHTA and CDR2 is FQGNSA in the germline V gene. Together with reference TRBV7-2 and TRBJ1-5, the CDR3 gives the full variable domain: GAGVSQSPSNKVTEKGKDVELRCDPISGHTALYWYRQSLGQGLEFLIYFQGNSAPDKSGLPSDRFSAERTGGSVSTLTIQRTQQEDSAVYLCASSPRGNQPQNFGDGTRLSIL.

Notes on this clonotype: A read error may produce the germline difference seen at one junction end. The V call is TRBV7-9, the J call TRBJ2-3, with D hard to call. There are 13 residues in the CDR3. The germline V gene has CDR1 SEHNR and CDR2 FQNEAQ (reference sequence). The CDR3, as DNA: TGTGCCAGCAGCATATCCCGCACAGATATGCAGTATTTT. Its translation: CASSISRTDMQYF. The full variable domain, completed using reference TRBV7-9 and TRBJ2-3, is DTGVSQNPRHKITKRGQNVTFRCDPISEHNRLYWYRQTLGQGPEFLTYFQNEAQLEKSRLLSDRFSAERPKGSFSTLEIQRTEQGDSAMYLCASSISRTDMQYFGPGTRLTVL.

In its sample, this clonotype was seen a few times. This chain links TRBV12-3 or TRBV12-4 with TRBJ2-3; 11 bases are shared with TRBD2. The CDR3 is 17 residues long. V gave up 5 bases and J gave up 1 base; unmatched junction bases: 8. The CDR3 DNA sequence: TGTGCCAGCAGTATCATAGCGGGGGGGGGTGGCACAGATACGCAGTATTTT. Amino acids: CASSIIAGGGGTDTQYF.